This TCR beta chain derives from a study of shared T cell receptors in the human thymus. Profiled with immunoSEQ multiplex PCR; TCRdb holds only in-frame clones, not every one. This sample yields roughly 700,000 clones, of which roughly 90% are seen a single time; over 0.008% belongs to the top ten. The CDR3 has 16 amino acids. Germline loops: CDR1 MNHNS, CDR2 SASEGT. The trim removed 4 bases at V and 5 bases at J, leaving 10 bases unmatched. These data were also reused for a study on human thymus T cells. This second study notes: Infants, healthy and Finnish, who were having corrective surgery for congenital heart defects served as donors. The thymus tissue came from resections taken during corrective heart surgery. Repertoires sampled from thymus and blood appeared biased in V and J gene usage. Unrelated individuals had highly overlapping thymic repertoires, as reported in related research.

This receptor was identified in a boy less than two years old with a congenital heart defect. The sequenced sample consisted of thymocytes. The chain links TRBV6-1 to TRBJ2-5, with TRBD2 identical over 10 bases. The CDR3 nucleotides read TGTGCCAGCAGTGCCTCTCTAGCGGGAGTAGACGAGACCCAGTACTTC. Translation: CASSASLAGVDETQYF.